The 9 T cell receptor beta chains below all came from one sample that was sequenced in a study of shared clonotypes between healthy human individuals. Only in-frame clones appear in the TCRdb table, and some are missing; sequencing was by immunoSEQ multiplex PCR. The table includes approximately 640,000 clones, less than 95% detected once. The specimen was memory CD8+ T cells from PBMCs. Subset given: CD45RO+ cells pooled with CCR7-negative TemRA cells. Every receptor here comes from a man between 18 and 35 years old in good health. Some clones in this sample may be carry-over from other donors' samples.

The chain links TRBV5-8 to TRBJ2-5; D is undetermined. Per germline, CDR1 SGHTS and CDR2 YDEGEE. V was trimmed by 0 bases and J by 7 bases, leaving 16 bases between them. The CDR3 covers 15 residues. CDR3 protein: CASSLVPLVMSTQYF. The CDR3 nucleotides are TGTGCCAGCAGCTTGGTGCCGCTGGTTATGTCGACCCAGTACTTC.

V is TRBV6-6 and J is TRBJ2-1; D possibly uses TRBD1 or TRBD2 (5 bases each). CDR3 length: 15 residues. V lost 5 bases to trimming and J lost 4 bases, with 15 bases between them. Looked up from germline, CDR1 is MNHNY and CDR2 is SVGAGI (reference sequence). CDR3 protein: CASSERGGPYNEQFF. CDR3 in DNA: TGTGCCAGCAGTGAGAGGGGCGGACCATACAATGAGCAGTTCTTC.

This chain uses TRBV27 with TRBJ1-3, with D maybe TRBD1 (5 bases). This CDR3 spans 15 amino acids. V lost 6 bases, J lost 3 bases, and 15 bases lay in between. The germline CDR1 and CDR2 sequences are MNHEY and SMNVEV (reference sequence). In DNA, the CDR3 is TGTGCCAGCAGCCCCTTTGGGGCGCTTGGAAACACCATATATTTT. Encoded protein: CASSPFGALGNTIYF.

The V gene is TRBV28, the J gene TRBJ2-5; 9 bases align to TRBD2. Per germline, CDR1 MDHEN and CDR2 SYDVKM. Trimming cost V 6 bases and J 5 bases; bases outside gene matches: 10. This CDR3 region has 15 residues. CDR3 bases: TGTGCCAGCAGAGGATTAGCGGGAGTGTGGGAGACCCAGTACTTC. It specifies CASRGLAGVWETQYF.

This chain uses TRBV28 with TRBJ2-3; tentative D call: TRBD2 (5 bases). The V end lost 6 bases, the J end lost 1 base, and 8 bases lay between the germline ends. This CDR3 comprises 13 residues. Germline V gene lookup returns CDR1 MDHEN and CDR2 SYDVKM. The CDR3 is CASSPGGTDTQYF. For the CDR3, the DNA is TGTGCCAGCAGCCCCGGGGGCACAGATACGCAGTATTTT.

This clone was found a few times. The chain combines TRBV6-1 with TRBJ2-1; tentatively, D is TRBD1 (6 bases). This CDR3 region has 11 residues. Trimming cost V 7 bases and J 13 bases, with 14 bases left between them. The germline V gene encodes CDR1 MNHNS and CDR2 SASEGT. DNA of the CDR3: TGTGCCAGCACTTACGGACAGAGCCAGTTCTTC. Its protein is CASTYGQSQFF.

The V and J genes are TRBV6-1 and TRBJ2-7, with TRBD2 matching 10 bases. This CDR3 has 14 amino acids. Germline CDR1 MNHNS, CDR2 SASEGT. V was pared by 5 bases and J by 6 bases, with 7 bases of the junction left unmatched. CDR3: CASSLAGAISEQYF. CDR3 sequence (DNA): TGTGCCAGCAGTCTAGCGGGAGCAATTAGCGAGCAGTACTTC.

This chain links TRBV19 with TRBJ2-1, with D unresolved. This CDR3 is 13 amino acids long. Per germline, CDR1 LNHDA and CDR2 SQIVND (reference sequence). The germline V and J ends were trimmed by 3 bases and 3 bases, with 6 bases remaining between them. Here the CDR3 DNA reads TGTGCCAGTAGTATCGGGTTCTACAATGAGCAGTTCTTC. It specifies CASSIGFYNEQFF.

The chain recombines TRBV14 with TRBJ2-6; a weak D match, TRBD2 (7 bases). Germline V gene data show CDR1 as SGHDN and CDR2 as FVKESK. The CDR3 contains 19 residues. Trimming left V 1 base short and J 2 bases short, with 18 bases between. CDR3 nucleotide sequence: TGTGCCAGCAGCCAAGTTCGGGGGGCGAGGTTAACTGGGGCCAACGTCCTGACTTTC. Its protein is CASSQVRGARLTGANVLTF.